This T cell receptor (beta chain) was profiled in a study of blood T cell repertoires in COVID-19. Across the study: Spain, Italy and the United States supplied samples that represented acute and convalescent COVID-19. From T cells, B-cell-depleted T cells, or PBMCs came the material, which was cDNA or gDNA.

In the authors' workflow: Quantification of nucleated cells was approximated via reference gene primer amplification. Some clones are missing from TCRdb's copy, which holds only in-frame ones; the method was immunoSEQ multiplex PCR. That table is the source of V, J and clone size, and D and trimming were worked out from the DNA. The profile covers 90,000 to 120,000 clones, with roughly 71% appearing a single time and about 5.9% taken by the ten largest. V lost 2 bases, J lost 3 bases, and 10 bases lay in between. The CDR3 loop spans 14 amino acids. Per the germline V gene, CDR1 is SGDLS and CDR2 is YYNGEE.

The specimen was peripheral blood. This rearrangement joins TRBV9 to TRBJ2-3; maybe TRBD1 (6 bases). The receptor was derived from an older man with acute or convalescent COVID-19. This CDR3 reads CASSVGQRTDTQYF. As DNA, the CDR3 is TGTGCCAGCAGCGTGGGACAACGGACAGATACGCAGTATTTT. The full variable domain, rest sourced from reference TRBV9 and TRBJ2-3, is DSGVTQTPKHLITATGQRVTLRCSPRSGDLSVYWYQQSLDQGLQFLIQYYNGEERAKGNILERFSAQQFPDLHSELNLSSLELGDSALYFCASSVGQRTDTQYFGPGTRLTVL.